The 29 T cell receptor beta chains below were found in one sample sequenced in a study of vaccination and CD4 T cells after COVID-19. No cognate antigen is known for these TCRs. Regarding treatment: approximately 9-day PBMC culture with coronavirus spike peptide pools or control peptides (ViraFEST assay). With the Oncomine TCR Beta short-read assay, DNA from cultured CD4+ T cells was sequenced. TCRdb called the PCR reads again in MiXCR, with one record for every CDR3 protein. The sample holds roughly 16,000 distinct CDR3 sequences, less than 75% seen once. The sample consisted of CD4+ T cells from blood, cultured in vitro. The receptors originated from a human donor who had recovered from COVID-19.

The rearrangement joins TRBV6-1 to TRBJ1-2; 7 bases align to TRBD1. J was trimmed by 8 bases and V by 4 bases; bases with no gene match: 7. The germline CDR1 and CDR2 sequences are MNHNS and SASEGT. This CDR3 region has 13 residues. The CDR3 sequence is CASSAAGGGGYTF. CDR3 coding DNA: TGTGCCAGCAGTGCGGCAGGGGGTGGAGGCTACACCTTC.

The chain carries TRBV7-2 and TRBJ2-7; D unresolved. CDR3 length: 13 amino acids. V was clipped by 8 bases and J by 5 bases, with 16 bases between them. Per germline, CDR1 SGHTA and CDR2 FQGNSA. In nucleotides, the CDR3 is TGTGCCAGCTGTCCTATCCCCGGGCACGAGCAGTACTTC. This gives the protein CASCPIPGHEQYF.

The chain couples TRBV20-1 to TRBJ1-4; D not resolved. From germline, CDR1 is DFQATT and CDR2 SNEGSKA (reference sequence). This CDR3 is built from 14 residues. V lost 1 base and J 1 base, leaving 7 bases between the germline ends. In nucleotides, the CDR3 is TGCAGTGCTAGAGTACTTGGAACTAATGAAAAACTGTTTTTT. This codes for CSARVLGTNEKLFF.

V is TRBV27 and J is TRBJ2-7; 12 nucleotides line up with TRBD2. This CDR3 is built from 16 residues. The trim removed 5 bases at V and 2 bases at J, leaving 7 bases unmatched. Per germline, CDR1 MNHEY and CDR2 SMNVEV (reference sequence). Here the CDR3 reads CASSLNGLAGPYEQYF. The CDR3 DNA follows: TGTGCCAGCAGTCTAAACGGACTAGCGGGGCCCTACGAGCAGTACTTC.

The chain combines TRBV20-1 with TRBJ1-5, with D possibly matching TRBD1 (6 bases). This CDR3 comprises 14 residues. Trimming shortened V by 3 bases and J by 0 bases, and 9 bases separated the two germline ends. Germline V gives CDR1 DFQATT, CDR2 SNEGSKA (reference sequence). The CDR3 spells CSARRDISNQPQHF. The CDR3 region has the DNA TGCAGTGCTAGGAGGGACATTAGCAATCAGCCCCAGCATTTT.

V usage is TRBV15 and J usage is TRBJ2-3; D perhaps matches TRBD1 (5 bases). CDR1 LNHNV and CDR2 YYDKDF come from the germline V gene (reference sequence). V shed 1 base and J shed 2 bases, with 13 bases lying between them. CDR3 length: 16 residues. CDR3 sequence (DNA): TGTGCCACCAGCAGAGCTCAGGGCCCCTCCACAGATACGCAGTATTTT. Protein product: CATSRAQGPSTDTQYF.

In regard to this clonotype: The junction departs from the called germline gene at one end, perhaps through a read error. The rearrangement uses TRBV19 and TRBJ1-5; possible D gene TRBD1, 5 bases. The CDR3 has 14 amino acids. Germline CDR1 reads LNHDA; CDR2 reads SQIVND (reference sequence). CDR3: CAGRTDRYNQPQHF. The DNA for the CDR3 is TGTGCCGGTAGGACCGACAGATACAATCAGCCCCAGCATTTT. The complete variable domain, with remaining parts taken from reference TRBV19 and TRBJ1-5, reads DGGITQSPKYLFRKEGQNVTLSCEQNLNHDAMYWYRQDPGQGLRLIYYSQIVNDFQKGDIAEGYSVSREKKESFPLTVTSAQKNPTAFYLCAGRTDRYNQPQHFGDGTRLSIL.

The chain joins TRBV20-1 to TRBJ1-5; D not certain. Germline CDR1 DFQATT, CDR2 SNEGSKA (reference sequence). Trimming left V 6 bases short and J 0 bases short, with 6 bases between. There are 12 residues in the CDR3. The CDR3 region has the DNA TGCAGTGCCAAGAATAGCAATCAGCCCCAGCATTTT. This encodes CSAKNSNQPQHF.

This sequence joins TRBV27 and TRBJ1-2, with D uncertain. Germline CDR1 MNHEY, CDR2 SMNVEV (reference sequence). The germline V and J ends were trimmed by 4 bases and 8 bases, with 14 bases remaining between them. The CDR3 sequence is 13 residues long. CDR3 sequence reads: CASSSSPYIGYTF. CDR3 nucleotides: TGTGCCAGCAGTTCCTCGCCATATATAGGCTACACCTTC.

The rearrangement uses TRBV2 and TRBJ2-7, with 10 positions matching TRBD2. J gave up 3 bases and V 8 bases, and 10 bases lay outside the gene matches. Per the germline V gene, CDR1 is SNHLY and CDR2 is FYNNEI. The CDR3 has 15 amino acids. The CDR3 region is CASGPGTSDYYEQYF. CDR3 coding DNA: TGTGCCAGCGGGCCCGGGACTAGCGATTACTACGAGCAGTACTTC.

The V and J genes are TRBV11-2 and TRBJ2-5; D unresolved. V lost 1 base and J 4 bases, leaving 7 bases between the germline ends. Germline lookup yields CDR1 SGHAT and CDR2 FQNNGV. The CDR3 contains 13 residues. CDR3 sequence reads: CASSLVLTETQYF. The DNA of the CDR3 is TGTGCCAGCAGCTTAGTGCTCACAGAGACCCAGTACTTC.

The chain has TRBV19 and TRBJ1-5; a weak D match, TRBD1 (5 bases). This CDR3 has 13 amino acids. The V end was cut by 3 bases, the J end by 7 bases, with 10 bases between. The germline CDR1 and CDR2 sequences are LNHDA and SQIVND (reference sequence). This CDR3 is CASSIQGGQPQHF. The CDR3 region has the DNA TGTGCCAGTAGTATCCAGGGTGGACAGCCCCAGCATTTT.

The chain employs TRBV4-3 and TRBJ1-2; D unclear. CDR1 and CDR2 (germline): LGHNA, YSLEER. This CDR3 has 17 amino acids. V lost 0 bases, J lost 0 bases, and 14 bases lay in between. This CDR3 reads CASSQDWVSSSNYGYTF. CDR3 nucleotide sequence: TGCGCCAGCAGCCAAGATTGGGTCTCCTCTTCTAACTATGGCTACACCTTC.

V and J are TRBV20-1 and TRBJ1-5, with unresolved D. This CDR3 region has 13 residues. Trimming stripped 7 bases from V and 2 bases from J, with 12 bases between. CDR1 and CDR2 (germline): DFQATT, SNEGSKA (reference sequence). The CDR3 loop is CSVGRLGNQPQHF. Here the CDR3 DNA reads TGCAGTGTCGGGCGGCTAGGCAATCAGCCCCAGCATTTT.

In nucleotides, the CDR3 is TGTGCCATCAGTACCCAGGATTCACCCCTCCACTTT. As protein: CAISTQDSPLHF. The chain recombines TRBV10-3 with TRBJ1-6, with D hard to call. Per germline, CDR1 ENHRY and CDR2 SYGVKD. This CDR3 is 12 amino acids long. Trimming shortened V by 5 bases and J by 8 bases, and 7 bases separated the two germline ends.

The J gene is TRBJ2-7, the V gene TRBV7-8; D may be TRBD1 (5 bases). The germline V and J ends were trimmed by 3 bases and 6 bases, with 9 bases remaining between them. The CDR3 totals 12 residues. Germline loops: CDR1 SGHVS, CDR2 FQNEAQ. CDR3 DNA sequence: TGTGCCAGCAGCTTCGGAAGGGGCGAGCAGTACTTC. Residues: CASSFGRGEQYF.

CDR3 region: CATRDGTSGGETQYF. Written as DNA, the CDR3 is TGTGCCACCAGGGACGGGACCTCCGGAGGAGAGACCCAGTACTTC. The gene calls are TRBV24-1 and TRBJ2-5; D tentatively fits TRBD1 or TRBD2 (5 bases each). Trimming cost V 7 bases and J 4 bases, with 18 bases left between them. Germline loops: CDR1 KGHDR, CDR2 SFDVKD. The CDR3 covers 15 residues.

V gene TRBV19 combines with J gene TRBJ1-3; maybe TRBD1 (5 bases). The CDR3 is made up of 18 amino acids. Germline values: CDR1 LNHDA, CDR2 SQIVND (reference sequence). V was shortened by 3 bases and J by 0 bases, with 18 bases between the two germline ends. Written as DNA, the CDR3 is TGTGCCAGTAGTATCTCTCGGGGCAGCTCCTACTCTGGAAACACCATATATTTT. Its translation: CASSISRGSSYSGNTIYF.

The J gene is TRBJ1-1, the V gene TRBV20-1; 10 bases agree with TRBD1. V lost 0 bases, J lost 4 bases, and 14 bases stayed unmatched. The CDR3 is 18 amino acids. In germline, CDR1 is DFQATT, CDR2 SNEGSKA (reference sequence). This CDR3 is CSAREVWTGGSGGTEAFF. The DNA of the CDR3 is TGCAGTGCTAGAGAAGTCTGGACAGGGGGGTCCGGTGGCACTGAAGCTTTCTTT.

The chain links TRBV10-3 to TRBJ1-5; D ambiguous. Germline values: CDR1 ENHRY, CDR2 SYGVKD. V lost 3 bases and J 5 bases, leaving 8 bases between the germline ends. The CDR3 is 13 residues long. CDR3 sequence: CAISDRVDQPQHF. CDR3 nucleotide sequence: TGTGCCATCAGTGACCGGGTCGATCAGCCCCAGCATTTT.

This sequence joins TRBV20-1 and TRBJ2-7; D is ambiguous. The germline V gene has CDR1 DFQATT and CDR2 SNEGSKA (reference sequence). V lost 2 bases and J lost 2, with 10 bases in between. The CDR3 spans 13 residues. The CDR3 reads CSARNRTAYEQYF. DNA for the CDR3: TGCAGTGCTAGAAACCGGACCGCCTACGAGCAGTACTTC.

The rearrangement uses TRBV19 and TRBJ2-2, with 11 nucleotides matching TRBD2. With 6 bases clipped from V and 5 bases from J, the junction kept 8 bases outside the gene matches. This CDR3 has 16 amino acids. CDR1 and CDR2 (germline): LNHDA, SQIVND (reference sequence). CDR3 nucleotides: TGTGCCAGTAGGAGTTCGGCTAGCGGGAGGACCGGGGAGCTGTTTTTT. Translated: CASRSSASGRTGELFF.

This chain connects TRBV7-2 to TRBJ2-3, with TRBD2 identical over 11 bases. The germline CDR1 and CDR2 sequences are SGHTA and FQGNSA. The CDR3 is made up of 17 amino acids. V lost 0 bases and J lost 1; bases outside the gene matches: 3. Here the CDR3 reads CASSLALTSGGTDTQYF. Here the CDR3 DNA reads TGTGCCAGCAGCTTAGCCCTGACTAGCGGGGGCACAGATACGCAGTATTTT.

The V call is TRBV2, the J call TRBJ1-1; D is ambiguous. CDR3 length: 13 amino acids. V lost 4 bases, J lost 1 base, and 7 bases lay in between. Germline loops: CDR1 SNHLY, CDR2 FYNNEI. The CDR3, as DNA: TGTGCCAGCAGTGGACGCCGGAACACTGAAGCTTTCTTT. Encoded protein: CASSGRRNTEAFF.

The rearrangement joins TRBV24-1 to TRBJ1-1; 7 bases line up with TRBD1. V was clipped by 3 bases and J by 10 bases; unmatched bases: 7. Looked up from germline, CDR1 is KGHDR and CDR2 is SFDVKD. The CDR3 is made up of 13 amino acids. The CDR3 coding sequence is TGTGCCACCAGTGATCTGACAGGGTCGCGAGCTTTCTTT. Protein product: CATSDLTGSRAFF.

This CDR3 is CSAPPSGTLYGYTF. Here the CDR3 DNA reads TGCAGTGCTCCCCCGTCAGGGACACTCTATGGCTACACCTTC. The chain links TRBV20-1 to TRBJ1-2, with D possibly TRBD1 on 6 matching bases. Germline CDR1 reads DFQATT; CDR2 reads SNEGSKA (reference sequence). The CDR3 is 14 amino acids. V was clipped by 5 bases and J by 4 bases, with 17 bases between them.

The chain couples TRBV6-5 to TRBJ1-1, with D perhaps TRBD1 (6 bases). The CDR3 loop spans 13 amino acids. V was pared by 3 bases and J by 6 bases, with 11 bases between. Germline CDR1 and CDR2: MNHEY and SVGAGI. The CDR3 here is CASSYEGGAEAFF. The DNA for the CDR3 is TGTGCCAGCAGTTATGAGGGGGGGGCTGAAGCTTTCTTT.

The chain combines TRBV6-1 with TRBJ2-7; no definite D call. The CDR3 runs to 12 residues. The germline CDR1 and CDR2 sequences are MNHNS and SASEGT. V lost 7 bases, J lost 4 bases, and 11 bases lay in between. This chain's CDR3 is CASKFARYEQYF. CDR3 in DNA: TGTGCCAGCAAGTTTGCCCGATACGAGCAGTACTTC.

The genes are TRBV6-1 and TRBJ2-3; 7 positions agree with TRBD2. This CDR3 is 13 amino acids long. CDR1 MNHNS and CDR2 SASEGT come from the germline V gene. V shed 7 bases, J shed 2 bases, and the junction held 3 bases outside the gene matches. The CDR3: CASKRDPTDTQYF. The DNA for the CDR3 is TGTGCCAGCAAGCGGGATCCCACAGATACGCAGTATTTT.